The clone carrying this TCR beta chain occurred many times. The sample originates from a study of regulatory T cells in long-lasting Graves disease. Noted time point: newly diagnosed GD, antithyroid drugs for less than 3 months. The TCR library was made from RNA that had been extracted from PBMCs in TRIzol. CDR1 is SGDLS and CDR2 is YYNGEE in the germline V gene. With V trimmed by 2 bases and J by 1 base, 1 base remained unmatched. The CDR3 runs 14 residues. The authors built TCR beta libraries using iRepertoire HTBI primers and Arm-PCR of CDR3 regions. TCRdb fed the multiplex PCR reads into MiXCR, producing one record per CDR3 protein. The data contain 200,000 to 250,000 distinct CDR3 sequences, about 19% of them seen just once; the ten biggest clones take up about an eighth. The data also belong to a second study, concerning T cells in Graves' hyperthyroidism and ophthalmopathy. That source reports: Aged 18 to 65, the patients had hyperthyroidism that was newly diagnosed and had lasted under 2 months. First-round RT-PCR of the TCR CDR3 relied on the HTBI primer set.

The clonotype comes from a woman under 40 with Graves disease. The chain is built from TRBV9 and TRBJ1-1, with 8 bases matching TRBD1. The starting material was peripheral blood mononuclear cells (PBMCs), obtained at new diagnosis, from a patient treated with antithyroid drugs. The CDR3 loop is CASSVGTGNTEAFF. The CDR3 DNA sequence: TGTGCCAGCAGCGTGGGGACAGGGAACACTGAAGCTTTCTTT.